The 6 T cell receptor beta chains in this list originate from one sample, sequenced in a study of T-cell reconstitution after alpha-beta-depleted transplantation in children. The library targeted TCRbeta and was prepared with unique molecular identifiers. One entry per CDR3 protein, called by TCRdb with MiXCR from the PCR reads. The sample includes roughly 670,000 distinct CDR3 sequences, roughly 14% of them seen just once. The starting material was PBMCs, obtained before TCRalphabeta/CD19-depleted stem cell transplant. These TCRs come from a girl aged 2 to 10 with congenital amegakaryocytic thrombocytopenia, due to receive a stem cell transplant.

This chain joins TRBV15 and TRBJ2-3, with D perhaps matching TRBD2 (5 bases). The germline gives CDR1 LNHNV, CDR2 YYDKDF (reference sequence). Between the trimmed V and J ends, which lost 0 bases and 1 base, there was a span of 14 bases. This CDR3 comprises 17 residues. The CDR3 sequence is CATSRDPGSPRTDTQYF. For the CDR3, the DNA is TGTGCCACCAGCAGAGATCCGGGGAGCCCACGCACAGATACGCAGTATTTT. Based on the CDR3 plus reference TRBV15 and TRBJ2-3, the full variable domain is DAMVIQNPRYQVTQFGKPVTLSCSQTLNHNVMYWYQQKSSQAPKLLFHYYDKDFNNEADTPDNFQSRRPNTSFCFLDIRSPGLGDTAMYLCATSRDPGSPRTDTQYFGPGTRLTVL.

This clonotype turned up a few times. The CDR3 bases are TGTGCCAGCAGCCGCCGGTCGACTAGCGGGAAAACAGATACGCAGTATTTT. Translating gives CASSRRSTSGKTDTQYF. The chain combines TRBV7-9 with TRBJ2-3; 11 bases agree with TRBD2. The CDR3 loop spans 17 amino acids. The V gene end was trimmed by 5 bases and the J gene end by 3 bases; junction bases not matched to a gene: 10. In germline, CDR1 is SEHNR, CDR2 FQNEAQ (reference sequence). Together with reference TRBV7-9 and TRBJ2-3, the CDR3 gives the full variable domain: DTGVSQNPRHKITKRGQNVTFRCDPISEHNRLYWYRQTLGQGPEFLTYFQNEAQLEKSRLLSDRFSAERPKGSFSTLEIQRTEQGDSAMYLCASSRRSTSGKTDTQYFGPGTRLTVL.

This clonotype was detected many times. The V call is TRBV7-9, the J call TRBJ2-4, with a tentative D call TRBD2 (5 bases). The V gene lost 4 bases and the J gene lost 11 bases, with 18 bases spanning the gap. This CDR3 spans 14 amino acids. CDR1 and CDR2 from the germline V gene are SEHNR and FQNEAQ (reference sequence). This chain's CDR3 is CASSSLLEAKVQYF. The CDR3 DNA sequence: TGTGCCAGCAGCTCTCTATTGGAGGCAAAGGTTCAGTACTTC.

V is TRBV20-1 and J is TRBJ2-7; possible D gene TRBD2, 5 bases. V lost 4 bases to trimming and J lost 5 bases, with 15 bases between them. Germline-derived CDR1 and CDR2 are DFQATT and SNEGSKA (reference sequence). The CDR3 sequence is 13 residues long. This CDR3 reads CSAKDWGNHEQYF. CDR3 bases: TGCAGTGCTAAGGACTGGGGTAACCACGAGCAGTACTTC.

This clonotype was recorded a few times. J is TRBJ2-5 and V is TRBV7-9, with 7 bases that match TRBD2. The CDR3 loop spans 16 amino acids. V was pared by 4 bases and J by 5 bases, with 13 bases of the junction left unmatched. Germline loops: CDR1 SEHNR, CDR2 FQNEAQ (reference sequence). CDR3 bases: TGTGCCAGCAGCTCTAGTAGCGGGCCCTGGAGGGAGACCCAGTACTTC. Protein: CASSSSSGPWRETQYF.

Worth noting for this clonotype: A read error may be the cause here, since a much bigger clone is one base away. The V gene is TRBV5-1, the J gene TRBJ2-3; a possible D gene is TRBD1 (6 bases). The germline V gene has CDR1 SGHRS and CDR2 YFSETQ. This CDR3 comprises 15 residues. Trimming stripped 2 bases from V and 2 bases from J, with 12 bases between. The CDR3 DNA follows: TGCGCCAGCAGCTTCTACAGGGCGATCACAGATACGCAGTATTTT. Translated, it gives CASSFYRAITDTQYF. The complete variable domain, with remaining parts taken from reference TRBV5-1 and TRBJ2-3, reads KAGVTQTPRYLIKTRGQQVTLSCSPISGHRSVSWYQQTPGQGLQFLFEYFSETQRNKGNFPGRFSGRQFSNSRSEMNVSTLELGDSALYLCASSFYRAITDTQYFGPGTRLTVL.